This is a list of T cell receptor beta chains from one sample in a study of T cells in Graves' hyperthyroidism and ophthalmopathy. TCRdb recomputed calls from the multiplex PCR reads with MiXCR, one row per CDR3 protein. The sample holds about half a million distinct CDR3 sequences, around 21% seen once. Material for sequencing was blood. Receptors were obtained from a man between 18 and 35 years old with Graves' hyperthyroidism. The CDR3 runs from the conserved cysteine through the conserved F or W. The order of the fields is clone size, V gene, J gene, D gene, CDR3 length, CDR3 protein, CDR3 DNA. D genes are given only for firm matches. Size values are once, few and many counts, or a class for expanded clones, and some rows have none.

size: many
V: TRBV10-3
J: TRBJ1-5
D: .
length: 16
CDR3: CAISESYVLSNQPQHF
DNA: TGTGCCATCAGTGAGTCGTATGTGTTGAGCAATCAGCCCCAGCATTTT

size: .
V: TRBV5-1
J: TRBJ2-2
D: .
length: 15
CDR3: CASSWGTAGPGELFF
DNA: TGCGCCAGCAGCTGGGGGACGGCGGGCCCCGGGGAGCTGTTTTTT

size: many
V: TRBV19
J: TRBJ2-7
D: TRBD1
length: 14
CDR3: CASSMRDREYEQYF
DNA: TGTGCCAGTAGTATGAGGGACAGGGAGTACGAGCAGTACTTC

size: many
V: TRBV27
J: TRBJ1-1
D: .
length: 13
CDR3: CASSFTEDTEAFF
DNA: TGTGCCAGCAGTTTCACAGAAGACACTGAAGCTTTCTTT

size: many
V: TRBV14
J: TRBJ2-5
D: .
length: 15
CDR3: CASSQDRVSQETQYF
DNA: TGTGCCAGCAGCCAAGACCGTGTATCGCAAGAGACCCAGTACTTC

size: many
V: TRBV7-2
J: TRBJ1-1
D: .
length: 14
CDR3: CASSLYSKGTEAFF
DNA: TGTGCCAGCAGCTTATACTCGAAGGGGACTGAAGCTTTCTTT

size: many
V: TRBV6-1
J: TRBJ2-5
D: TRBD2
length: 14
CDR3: CASSGGGLGETQYF
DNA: TGTGCCAGCAGTGGCGGGGGGTTGGGAGAGACCCAGTACTTC

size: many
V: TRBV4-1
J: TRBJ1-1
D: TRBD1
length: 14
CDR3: CASSQGQGSSEAFF
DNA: TGCGCCAGCAGCCAGGGACAGGGTTCGTCTGAAGCTTTCTTT

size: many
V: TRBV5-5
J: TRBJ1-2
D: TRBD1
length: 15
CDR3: CASSLGQGMDYGYTF
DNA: TGTGCCAGCAGCTTGGGACAGGGAATGGACTATGGCTACACCTTC

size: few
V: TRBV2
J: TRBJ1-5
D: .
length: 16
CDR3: CASSDNAGVRSQPQHF
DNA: TGTGCCAGCAGTGACAACGCCGGGGTACGGAGTCAGCCCCAGCATTTT

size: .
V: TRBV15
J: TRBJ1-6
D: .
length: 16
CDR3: CATSRGPGAVNSPLHF
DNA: TGTGCCACCAGCAGAGGTCCAGGGGCCGTAAATTCACCCCTCCACTTT

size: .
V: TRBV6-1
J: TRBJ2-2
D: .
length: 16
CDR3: CASRLAYQSNTGELFF
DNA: TGTGCCAGCAGGCTCGCCTATCAATCGAACACCGGGGAGCTGTTTTTT

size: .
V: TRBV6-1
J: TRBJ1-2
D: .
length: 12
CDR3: CASSDRVEGYTF
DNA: TGTGCCAGCAGTGACAGGGTAGAAGGCTACACCTTC

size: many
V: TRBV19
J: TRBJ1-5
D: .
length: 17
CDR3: CASSISHRQYSNQPQHF
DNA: TGTGCCAGTAGTATCTCTCACCGACAGTATAGCAATCAGCCCCAGCATTTT

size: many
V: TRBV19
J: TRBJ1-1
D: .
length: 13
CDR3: CASSSRGLTEAFF
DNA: TGTGCCAGTAGTTCCAGGGGTCTAACTGAAGCTTTCTTT

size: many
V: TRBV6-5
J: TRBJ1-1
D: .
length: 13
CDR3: CASSREKGTEAFF
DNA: TGTGCCAGCAGTCGGGAGAAGGGAACTGAAGCTTTCTTT

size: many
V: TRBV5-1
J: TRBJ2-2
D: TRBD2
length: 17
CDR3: CASSFASGGSNTGELFF
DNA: TGCGCCAGCAGCTTCGCCAGCGGGGGCTCAAACACCGGGGAGCTGTTTTTT

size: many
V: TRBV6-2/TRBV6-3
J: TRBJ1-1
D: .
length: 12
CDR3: CASSQGYGEAFF
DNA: TGTGCCAGCAGTCAGGGGTATGGTGAAGCTTTCTTT

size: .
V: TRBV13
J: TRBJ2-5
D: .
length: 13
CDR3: CASSLLLEETQYF
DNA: TGTGCCAGCAGCTTACTACTGGAAGAGACCCAGTACTTC

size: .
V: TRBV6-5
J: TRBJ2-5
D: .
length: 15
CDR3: CASSYSWGGGETQYF
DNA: TGTGCCAGCAGTTACTCGTGGGGGGGCGGGGAGACCCAGTACTTC

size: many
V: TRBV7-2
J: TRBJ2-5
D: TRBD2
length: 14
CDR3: CASGAIRRGETQYF
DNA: TGTGCCAGTGGTGCTATCCGGCGGGGGGAGACCCAGTACTTC

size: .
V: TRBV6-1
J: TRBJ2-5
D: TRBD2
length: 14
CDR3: CASNSGGAGETQYF
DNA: TGTGCCAGCAATAGCGGGGGGGCCGGGGAGACCCAGTACTTC

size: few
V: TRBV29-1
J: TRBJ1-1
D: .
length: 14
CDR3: CSVESPGPNTEAFF
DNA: TGCAGCGTTGAATCCCCGGGCCCGAACACTGAAGCTTTCTTT

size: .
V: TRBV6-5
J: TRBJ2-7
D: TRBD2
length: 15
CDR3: CASSYSSGRWHEQYF
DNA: TGTGCCAGCAGTTACTCTAGCGGGAGGTGGCACGAGCAGTACTTC

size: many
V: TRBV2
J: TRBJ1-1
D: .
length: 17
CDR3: CASSGGPTGLENTEAFF
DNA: TGTGCCAGCAGTGGAGGCCCCACAGGGCTTGAGAACACTGAAGCTTTCTTT

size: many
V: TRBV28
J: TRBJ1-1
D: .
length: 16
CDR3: CAGSPVTHRLNTEAFF
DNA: TGTGCCGGCAGCCCCGTGACCCATCGACTGAACACTGAAGCTTTCTTT

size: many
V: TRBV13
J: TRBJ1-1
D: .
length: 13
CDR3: CASSGPRGAEAFF
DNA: TGTGCCAGCAGCGGTCCTCGAGGAGCTGAAGCTTTCTTT

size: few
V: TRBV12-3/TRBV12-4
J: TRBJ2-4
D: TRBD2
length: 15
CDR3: CASSRLAGRKNIQYF
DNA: TGTGCCAGCAGCAGACTAGCGGGACGCAAAAACATTCAGTACTTC

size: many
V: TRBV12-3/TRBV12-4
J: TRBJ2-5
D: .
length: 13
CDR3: CASRHRDVETQYF
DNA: TGTGCCAGCAGACACCGGGACGTCGAGACCCAGTACTTC

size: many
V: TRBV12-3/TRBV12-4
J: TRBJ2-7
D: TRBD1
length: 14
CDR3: CASSLVGTGHEQYF
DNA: TGTGCCAGCAGTTTAGTCGGGACAGGGCACGAGCAGTACTTC

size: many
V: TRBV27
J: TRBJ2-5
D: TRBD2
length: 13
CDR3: CASWDYFQETQYF
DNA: TGTGCCAGCTGGGACTACTTTCAAGAGACCCAGTACTTC

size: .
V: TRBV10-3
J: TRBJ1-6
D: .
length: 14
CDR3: CAISVGLRNSPLHF
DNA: TGTGCCATCAGTGTGGGACTGAGGAATTCACCCCTCCACTTT

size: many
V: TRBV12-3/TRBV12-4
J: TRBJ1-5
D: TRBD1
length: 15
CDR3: CASTDGQGRNQPQHF
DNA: TGTGCCAGCACCGACGGACAGGGACGCAATCAGCCCCAGCATTTT

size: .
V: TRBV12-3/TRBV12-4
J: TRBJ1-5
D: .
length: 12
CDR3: CASRVQNQPQHF
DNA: TGTGCCAGCAGGGTTCAAAATCAGCCCCAGCATTTT

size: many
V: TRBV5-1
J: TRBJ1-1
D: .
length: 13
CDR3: CASSLGEGSEAFF
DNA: TGCGCCAGCAGCTTGGGTGAGGGAAGTGAAGCTTTCTTT

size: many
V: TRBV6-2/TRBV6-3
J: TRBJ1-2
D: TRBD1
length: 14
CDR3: CASNEGQGFPYYTF
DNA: TGTGCCAGCAATGAAGGACAGGGTTTCCCCTACTACACCTTC

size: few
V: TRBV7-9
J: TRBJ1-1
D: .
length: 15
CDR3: CASSPPTGGLAEAFF
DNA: TGTGCCAGCAGCCCCCCCACTGGGGGGCTCGCTGAAGCTTTCTTT

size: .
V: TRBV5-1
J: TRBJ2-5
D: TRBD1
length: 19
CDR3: CASSPWTGGDARYQETKYF
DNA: TGCGCCAGCAGCCCGTGGACAGGGGGCGACGCACGGTACCAAGAGACCAAGTACTTC

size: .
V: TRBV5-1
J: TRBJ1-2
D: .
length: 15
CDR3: CASTLGRDFNYGYTF
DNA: TGCGCCAGCACCTTGGGCAGGGACTTTAACTATGGCTACACCTTC

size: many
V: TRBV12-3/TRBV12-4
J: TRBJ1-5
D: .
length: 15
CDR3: CASSPSGVSNQPQHF
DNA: TGTGCCAGCAGTCCCTCCGGGGTTAGCAATCAGCCCCAGCATTTT

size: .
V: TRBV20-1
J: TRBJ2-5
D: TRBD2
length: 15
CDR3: CSAPKLAGGRETQYF
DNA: TGCAGTGCTCCCAAACTAGCGGGAGGCCGGGAGACCCAGTACTTC

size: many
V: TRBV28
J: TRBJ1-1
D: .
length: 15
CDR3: CASTSGGGVASDAFF
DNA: TGTGCCAGCACCTCGGGCGGGGGGGTCGCGTCCGATGCTTTCTTT

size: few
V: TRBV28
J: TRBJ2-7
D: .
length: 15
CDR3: CASTSQGPRLYEQYF
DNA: TGTGCCAGCACTTCTCAGGGGCCCCGACTTTACGAGCAGTACTTC

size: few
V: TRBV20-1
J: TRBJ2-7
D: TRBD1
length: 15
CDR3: CSAGLRDSYSYEQYF
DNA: TGCAGTGCTGGCCTCCGGGACAGCTACTCCTACGAGCAGTACTTC

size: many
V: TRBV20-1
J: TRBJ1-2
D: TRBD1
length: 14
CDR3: CSARAPGTVGGYTF
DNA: TGCAGTGCTAGAGCCCCCGGGACAGTTGGAGGCTACACCTTC

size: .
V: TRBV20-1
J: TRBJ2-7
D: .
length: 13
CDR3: CSAESTPGYEQYF
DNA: TGCAGTGCTGAGTCCACCCCAGGGTACGAGCAGTACTTC

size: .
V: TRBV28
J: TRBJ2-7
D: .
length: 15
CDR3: CASSPLPGPRGEQYF
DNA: TGTGCCAGCAGTCCCCTCCCGGGACCTAGGGGGGAGCAGTACTTC